The clone carrying this T cell receptor beta chain was detected only a few times. The sample originates from a study of identical twins. TCRdb re-derived calls from the 5' RACE reads in MiXCR, one entry per CDR3 protein. This sample has about 220,000 distinct CDR3 sequences, with roughly a tenth found just once. The germline CDR1 and CDR2 sequences are SGHVS and FNYEAQ. CDR3 length equals 16 residues. Trimming took 3 bases from V and 3 from J, leaving 15 bases between them. Sequencing used memory (CD45RO+) T cells sorted from blood. J is TRBJ2-1 and V is TRBV7-6; D is possibly TRBD1 (6 bases). This receptor was identified in a woman under 30 in good health. The CDR3 here is CASSLIRDKYYNEQFF. The CDR3 nucleotides are TGTGCCAGCAGCTTGATCCGGGACAAGTACTACAATGAGCAGTTCTTC.